These 27 T cell receptor beta chains share one sample of origin, sequenced in a study of shared clonotypes between healthy human individuals. Some clones are missing from TCRdb's copy, which holds only in-frame ones; the method was immunoSEQ multiplex PCR. The table lists roughly 810,000 clones, just over 95% of them singletons. Naive CD8 cells lacked CD45RO and underwent positive selection for CCR7, leaving out terminally differentiated effector memory CD45RA+ cells. The specimen sequenced was naive CD8+ T cells sorted from blood. The source is a man aged 25-40 years in good health.

The V gene is TRBV5-1, the J gene TRBJ2-3; TRBD1 matches 7 bases. Trimming cost V 3 bases and J 0 bases; bases outside gene matches: 4. Germline-derived CDR1 and CDR2 are SGHRS and YFSETQ. CDR3 size: 15 residues. The CDR3 is CASSSGQASTDTQYF. The CDR3 nucleotides are TGCGCCAGCAGCTCCGGACAGGCGAGCACAGATACGCAGTATTTT.

The rearrangement uses TRBV28 and TRBJ2-7; D ambiguous. This CDR3 has 13 residues. Looked up from germline, CDR1 is MDHEN and CDR2 is SYDVKM. The germline V and J ends were trimmed by 7 bases and 2 bases, with 12 bases remaining between them. Here the CDR3 reads CASKQDTAYEQYF. CDR3 DNA sequence: TGTGCCAGCAAGCAAGACACCGCCTACGAGCAGTACTTC.

The rearrangement links TRBV13 to TRBJ2-7, with TRBD2 as a possible D gene (5 bases). Trimming took 6 bases from V and 3 from J, leaving 12 bases between them. From germline, CDR1 is PRHDT and CDR2 FYEKMQ (reference sequence). The CDR3 is 13 amino acids. The DNA for the CDR3 is TGTGCCAGCAGTACAAGTGGAGGCTACGAGCAGTACTTC. Protein: CASSTSGGYEQYF.

The chain is built from TRBV7-9 and TRBJ1-5; unclear D gene. Germline V gives CDR1 SEHNR, CDR2 FQNEAQ (reference sequence). V lost 4 bases, J lost 3 bases, and 4 bases lay in between. CDR3 size: 12 residues. DNA for the CDR3: TGTGCCAGCAGCTCCTTCAATCAGCCCCAGCATTTT. Its protein product is CASSSFNQPQHF. Full variable domain (rest looked up from reference TRBV7-9 and TRBJ1-5): DTGVSQNPRHKITKRGQNVTFRCDPISEHNRLYWYRQTLGQGPEFLTYFQNEAQLEKSRLLSDRFSAERPKGSFSTLEIQRTEQGDSAMYLCASSSFNQPQHFGDGTRLSIL.

This chain connects TRBV7-6 to TRBJ2-7; weak D call: TRBD2 (6 bases). V was pared by 1 base and J by 7 bases, with 14 bases between. The CDR3 is 14 residues long. Germline CDR1 reads SGHVS; CDR2 reads FNYEAQ. This CDR3 is CASSLEAGLREQYF. The CDR3 coding sequence is TGTGCCAGCAGCTTAGAGGCAGGACTACGAGAGCAGTACTTC.

The V call is TRBV29-1, the J call TRBJ2-3, with 12 bases aligning to TRBD2. The CDR3 has 16 residues. The germline gives CDR1 SQVTM, CDR2 ANQGSEA. With V trimmed by 0 bases and J by 7 bases, 8 bases remained unmatched. The CDR3 sequence is CSVEDRTSGNLHTQYF. For the CDR3, the DNA is TGCAGCGTTGAAGACAGGACTAGCGGGAACTTACATACGCAGTATTTT.

This clone was observed a single time. This chain uses TRBV27 with TRBJ2-1, with no clear D. Trimming removed 6 bases at V and 4 bases at J, with 13 bases between. The germline V gene encodes CDR1 MNHEY and CDR2 SMNVEV (reference sequence). The CDR3 loop spans 14 amino acids. CDR3: CASRDGVPYNEQFF. The CDR3 DNA reads TGTGCCAGCAGGGACGGAGTCCCTTACAATGAGCAGTTCTTC.

A single count supports this clone. V gene TRBV5-1 combines with J gene TRBJ2-2, with 13 bases lining up with TRBD2. This CDR3 spans 17 amino acids. Germline-derived CDR1 and CDR2 are SGHRS and YFSETQ. V was pared by 4 bases and J by 2 bases, with 5 bases of the junction left unmatched. CDR3 residues: CASSPGLAGLNTGELFF. CDR3 coding DNA: TGCGCCAGCAGCCCGGGACTAGCGGGACTTAACACCGGGGAGCTGTTTTTT.

J is TRBJ2-1 and V is TRBV29-1, with D possibly matching TRBD1 (5 bases). There are 13 residues in the CDR3. The V and J ends lost 5 bases and 0 bases respectively, with 8 bases between them. Germline V gene data show CDR1 as SQVTM and CDR2 as ANQGSEA. The CDR3 reads CSVQGFSYNEQFF. CDR3 coding DNA: TGCAGCGTTCAGGGATTCTCCTACAATGAGCAGTTCTTC.

This chain joins TRBV9 and TRBJ2-1; perhaps TRBD1 as D (6 bases). Trimming cost V 4 bases and J 3 bases, with 17 bases left between them. The CDR3 runs to 16 residues. Germline CDR1 reads SGDLS; CDR2 reads YYNGEE. The CDR3 nucleotides read TGTGCCAGCAGCCCACCGGACAGAGAAGACTACAATGAGCAGTTCTTC. Its protein is CASSPPDREDYNEQFF.

J is TRBJ1-4 and V is TRBV5-6, with 12 bases aligning to TRBD1. The CDR3 has 18 residues. Germline V gene lookup returns CDR1 SGHDT and CDR2 YYEEEE. V shed 3 bases, J shed 7 bases, and the junction held 13 bases outside the gene matches. The CDR3, as DNA: TGTGCCAGCAGCTCGTCCGGGACAGGGGGCGGTATCGGTGAAAAACTGTTTTTT. This gives the protein CASSSSGTGGGIGEKLFF.

This clone has just a few counts. The chain combines TRBV7-2 with TRBJ2-3; possibly TRBD2 for D (5 bases). V shed 5 bases and J shed 4 bases, with 19 bases lying between them. The length of the CDR3 is 16 residues. The germline V gene has CDR1 SGHTA and CDR2 FQGNSA. CDR3 nucleotides: TGTGCCAGCAGCCTAGGCGGCGGGTTTTGGGCAGATACGCAGTATTTT. Translation: CASSLGGGFWADTQYF.

This clone was observed once. The chain uses TRBV7-9 and TRBJ1-1, with D uncertain. This CDR3 comprises 15 residues. Trimming cost V 6 bases and J 1 base, with 15 bases left between them. Germline assignment: CDR1 SEHNR and CDR2 FQNEAQ (reference sequence). The CDR3 DNA reads as TGTGCCAGCAGTTCATTCCAATGGGGGAACACTGAAGCTTTCTTT. Residues: CASSSFQWGNTEAFF.

CDR3 loop: CAWSAEQGPRNTEAFF. The DNA for the CDR3 is TGTGCCTGGAGTGCCGAACAGGGTCCAAGGAACACTGAAGCTTTCTTT. This chain connects TRBV30 to TRBJ1-1; D might be TRBD1 (6 bases). V was shortened by 1 base and J by 1 base, with 16 bases between the two germline ends. The CDR3 spans 16 residues. CDR1 and CDR2 from the germline V gene are GTSNPN and SVGIG (reference sequence).

This rearrangement joins TRBV7-9 to TRBJ1-2, with a weak D call TRBD1 (5 bases). Trimming pared 7 bases from V and 4 bases from J, leaving 25 bases between. Germline V gives CDR1 SEHNR, CDR2 FQNEAQ (reference sequence). The CDR3 runs 17 residues. In nucleotides, the CDR3 is TGTGCCAGCAAACTACTAGTCCCCACGACAGTAACCTATGGCTACACCTTC. This sequence encodes CASKLLVPTTVTYGYTF.

This chain uses TRBV10-1 with TRBJ2-1; D may be TRBD1 (6 bases). Germline-derived CDR1 and CDR2 are WNHNN and SYGVQD (reference sequence). CDR3 length equals 13 residues. V lost 5 bases and J lost 1, with 6 bases in between. The CDR3 sequence: CASSQGSYNEQFF. As DNA, the CDR3 is TGCGCCAGCAGTCAGGGGTCCTACAATGAGCAGTTCTTC.

The rearrangement uses TRBV25-1 and TRBJ1-6; D is possibly TRBD1 (6 bases). The V end lost 8 bases, the J end lost 0 bases, and 14 bases lay between the germline ends. CDR1 is MGHDK and CDR2 is SYGVNS in the germline V gene. The CDR3 length is 16 residues. CDR3 bases: TGTGCCAGCCGCAGAACAGGGAGCTCCTATAATTCACCCCTCCACTTT. As protein: CASRRTGSSYNSPLHF.

The chain links TRBV13 to TRBJ2-7; the match to TRBD2 covers 7 bases. The CDR3 sequence is 15 residues long. The J segment lost 0 bases and the V segment lost 3 bases, leaving 5 bases of the junction unmatched. Germline CDR1 and CDR2: PRHDT and FYEKMQ (reference sequence). CDR3 in amino acids: CASSLGPSGSYEQYF. The CDR3, as DNA: TGTGCCAGCAGCTTGGGACCTAGCGGCTCCTACGAGCAGTACTTC.

This clone was seen just once. The chain employs TRBV7-2 and TRBJ2-6; the D is unclear. V lost 5 bases and J 1 base, leaving 9 bases between the germline ends. CDR3 length: 15 amino acids. From germline, CDR1 is SGHTA and CDR2 FQGNSA. CDR3 amino acids: CASSPPASGANVLTF. CDR3 nucleotide sequence: TGTGCCAGCAGCCCCCCCGCGTCTGGGGCCAACGTCCTGACTTTC.

The chain has TRBV18 and TRBJ1-5, with D maybe TRBD1 (5 bases). CDR1 is KGHSH, CDR2 LQKENI, per germline. The CDR3 has 17 residues. The V end lost 2 bases, the J end lost 1 base, and 15 bases lay between the germline ends. The CDR3 loop is CASSPSRDPGSNQPQHF. The CDR3 DNA is TGTGCCAGCTCACCAAGCCGGGACCCAGGAAGCAATCAGCCCCAGCATTTT. The full variable domain, completed using reference TRBV18 and TRBJ1-5, is NAGVMQNPRHLVRRRGQEARLRCSPMKGHSHVYWYRQLPEEGLKFMVYLQKENIIDESGMPKERFSAEFPKEGPSILRIQQVVRGDSAAYFCASSPSRDPGSNQPQHFGDGTRLSIL.

This clone came up once. This rearrangement joins TRBV27 to TRBJ1-4; the match to TRBD1 covers 10 bases. After removal of 5 bases from V and 5 bases from J, the junction contained 5 bases not matched to a gene. CDR3 length: 15 amino acids. Germline values: CDR1 MNHEY, CDR2 SMNVEV (reference sequence). In DNA form, the CDR3 reads TGTGCCAGCAGTACACCGGGACAGGGGAATGAAAAACTGTTTTTT. Its translation: CASSTPGQGNEKLFF.

The chain links TRBV28 to TRBJ1-2; the match to TRBD1 covers 10 bases. Germline CDR1 MDHEN, CDR2 SYDVKM. The V gene end was trimmed by 6 bases and the J gene end by 7 bases; junction bases not matched to a gene: 11. The length of the CDR3 is 15 residues. CDR3 nucleotide sequence: TGTGCCAGCAGCTTAACGGGACAGGGGAATGGTGGCTACACCTTC. As protein: CASSLTGQGNGGYTF.

The chain uses TRBV11-2 and TRBJ2-7, with 7 nucleotides matching TRBD1. Trimming cost V 4 bases and J 2 bases; bases outside gene matches: 5. The CDR3 runs 14 residues. Germline-derived CDR1 and CDR2 are SGHAT and FQNNGV. This CDR3 is CASSSPDRPYEQYF. CDR3 DNA sequence: TGTGCCAGCAGCTCACCGGACAGGCCCTACGAGCAGTACTTC.

V and J are TRBV1 and TRBJ1-2. TRBV1 constitutes a pseudogene. CDR3 length: 17 amino acids. In DNA, the CDR3 is TGCACCAGCAGCCAATGTGCTCCAGACCGGACGGGCTATGGCTACACCTTC. Translated: CTSSQCAPDRTGYGYTF.

This rearrangement joins TRBV5-1 to TRBJ2-7; D perhaps matches TRBD1 (5 bases). V shed 4 bases and J shed 6 bases, with 11 bases lying between them. The CDR3 covers 12 residues. Germline lookup yields CDR1 SGHRS and CDR2 YFSETQ. The CDR3 sequence: CASSPPQGEQYF. The CDR3 coding sequence is TGCGCCAGCAGCCCGCCGCAGGGCGAGCAGTACTTC.

The chain combines TRBV25-1 with TRBJ1-4; D unresolved. The germline gives CDR1 MGHDK, CDR2 SYGVNS. The CDR3 runs to 11 residues. Trimming left V 1 base short and J 10 bases short, with 4 bases between. CDR3 region: CASSESRKLFF. The CDR3 DNA reads as TGTGCCAGCAGTGAATCCCGAAAACTGTTTTTT.

The V call is TRBV25-1, the J call TRBJ2-7; D remains unclear. Trimming stripped 8 bases from V and 0 bases from J, with 8 bases between. This CDR3 is built from 12 residues. Germline CDR1 is MGHDK and CDR2 is SYGVNS. CDR3 coding DNA: TGTGCCAGCTCCAACGACTCCTACGAGCAGTACTTC. It is translated as CASSNDSYEQYF.